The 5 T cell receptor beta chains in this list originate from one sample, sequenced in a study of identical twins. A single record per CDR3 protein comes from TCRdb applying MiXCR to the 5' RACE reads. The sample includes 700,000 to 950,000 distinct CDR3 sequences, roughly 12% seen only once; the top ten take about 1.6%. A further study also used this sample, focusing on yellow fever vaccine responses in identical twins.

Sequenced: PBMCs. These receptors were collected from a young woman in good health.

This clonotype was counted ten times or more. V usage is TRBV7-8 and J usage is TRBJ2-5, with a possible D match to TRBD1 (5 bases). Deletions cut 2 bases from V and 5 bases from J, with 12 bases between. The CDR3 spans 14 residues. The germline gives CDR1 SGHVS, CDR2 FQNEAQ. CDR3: CASSLLLGPETQYF. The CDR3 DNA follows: TGTGCCAGCAGCTTATTGTTGGGGCCTGAGACCCAGTACTTC.

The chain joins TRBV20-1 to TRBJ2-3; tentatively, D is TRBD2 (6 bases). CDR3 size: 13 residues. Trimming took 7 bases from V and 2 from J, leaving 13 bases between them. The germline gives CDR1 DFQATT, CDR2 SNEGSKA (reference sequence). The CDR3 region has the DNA TGCAGTGAGGGCGGGGTTAACACAGATACGCAGTATTTT. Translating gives CSEGGVNTDTQYF.

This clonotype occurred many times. The CDR3: CASSRGWKGGATNEKLFF. In DNA form, the CDR3 reads TGTGCCAGCAGCCGAGGGTGGAAAGGGGGTGCAACTAATGAAAAACTGTTTTTT. The chain carries TRBV14 and TRBJ1-4, with a weak D call TRBD1 (6 bases). The CDR3 totals 18 residues. V shed 4 bases and J shed 0 bases, with 18 bases lying between them. The germline CDR1 and CDR2 sequences are SGHDN and FVKESK.

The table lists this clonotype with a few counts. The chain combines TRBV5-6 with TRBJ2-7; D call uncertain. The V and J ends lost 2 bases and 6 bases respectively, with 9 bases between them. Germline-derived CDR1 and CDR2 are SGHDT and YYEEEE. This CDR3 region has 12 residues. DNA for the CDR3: TGTGCCAGCAGCTTCCAGGTCGCCGAGCAGTACTTC. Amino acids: CASSFQVAEQYF.

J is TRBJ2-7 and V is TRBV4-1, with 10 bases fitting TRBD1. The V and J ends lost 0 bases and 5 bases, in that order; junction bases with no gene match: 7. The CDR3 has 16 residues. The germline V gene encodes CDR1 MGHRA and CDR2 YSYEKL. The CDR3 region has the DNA TGCGCCAGCAGCCAAGATGAAGGGACAGGGGACGACGAGCAGTACTTC. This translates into CASSQDEGTGDDEQYF.